This T cell receptor (beta chain) was captured in a study of T cell responses to AZD1222 COVID-19 vaccine (dated by TCRdb to the early 2020s). About the study as a whole: AZD1222 recipients whose second dose came at about 4 weeks and those whose second dose came at about 12 weeks were combined into one group, since spike-specific TCR depth and breadth did not differ between the two schedules. A total of just over 230 trial participants underwent TCR sequencing, of whom some 200 had received two doses of AZD1222 and some 25 had received two doses of the MenACWY control vaccine. Trial participants were enrolled by age into 18-55, 56-69 and 70-plus year subgroups, with about 150, 27 and 61 TCR-sequenced participants respectively.

The CDR3 regions of human TCRbeta chains were analyzed by immunosequencing. The study's processing was this. TCRs in the repertoires were matched against a reference library of SARS-CoV-2-specific TCRs that had been generated with the MIRA antigen-specificity platform. Breadth was defined as the fraction of unique TCRs that were SARS-CoV-2-associated. Depth was defined as the fraction of total T cells that were SARS-CoV-2-associated. Using the MIRA data, each spike-specific TCR was assigned both to the spike region to which the TCR was reactive and to a CD4 or CD8 class. Log10-transformed breadth and depth values were compared by one-way ANOVA with Sidak's multiple comparisons tests. As stored in TCRdb, this immuneACCESS dataset retains in-frame rearrangements with V and J assigned. A fraction of the clones does not appear; measured against another copy, unresolved V genes explain less than half of the discrepancy, and the remainder lacks a known reason. D and trimming come from the DNA, and the V and J calls and clone size come from that table. The sample yields about 190,000 clones; approximately 91% were counted once. The ten largest clones add up to more than 0.75% of the sample.

The time point label corresponds to: baseline before first vaccination. Vaccinee samples were obtained from the UK trials COV001 and COV002, which included a single-blind randomized controlled phase 2/3 trial of AZD1222 (ChAdOx1 nCoV-19) in healthy adults. For TCRbeta chain sequencing, PBMC samples from trial participants were taken at day 0 and at day 28 after the second dose. Beyond this particular receptor, the publication reports: Conclusions about previously exposed vaccinees are limited because only five or six AZD1222 recipients were SARS-CoV-2 seropositive at baseline. Nearly half of unique spike-specific TCRs reportedly recognized epitopes outside regions mutated in the B.1.351 and B.1.1.7 variants. Most participants were white British and females outnumbered males, and the authors suggested that clonal diversity may have been underestimated. Because no samples from the day 14 peak response were available, repertoires could be characterized only after the peak T cell response. The vaccine-associated CD4 TCRs covered the entire spike protein, and the dominant responses fell in regions 160-218 and 743-854. After two AZD1222 doses, spike-specific TCR breadth and depth were significantly higher than at day 0 and than in MenACWY recipients. The 56-69-year group was small, and its depth increase did not reach significance, likely because of low power.

Turning to this clone: The specificity of this receptor is unknown. Base-call qualities are not available, and no considerably larger clone is one nucleotide away.

Sequenced material: peripheral blood, taken on day 0 of AZD1222 vaccination. The clonotype was recovered from an adult in good health.

The bases read TGTGCCAGTAGTATAGATCAACGGGCAGATACGCAGTATTTT. This translates into CASSIDQRADTQYF. In this chain, TRBV19 is recombined with TRBJ2-3, with the D gene uncertain. From its cysteine to its phenylalanine, the CDR3 spans 14 amino acids. The DNA shown is the 42-base CDR3, in frame from base 1. The germline V gene (reference sequence) yields LNHDA for CDR1 and SQIVND for CDR2. The V end loses 0 bases and the J end loses 4 bases, and a stretch of 8 bases separates them. Here the CDR3 is joined to the reference TRBV19 and TRBJ2-3 genes, and the full variable domain is: DGGITQSPKYLFRKEGQNVTLSCEQNLNHDAMYWYRQDPGQGLRLIYYSQIVNDFQKGDIAEGYSVSREKKESFPLTVTSAQKNPTAFYLCASSIDQRADTQYFGPGTRLTVL.